The rows below give T cell receptor beta chains drawn from one sample of a study of response to subunit inactivated influenza vaccine. One entry per CDR3 protein, called by TCRdb with MiXCR from the RT-PCR reads. The sample lists roughly 650,000 distinct CDR3 sequences, 11% to 15% occurring once. Sequenced material: PBMCs from blood, taken approximately 15 days before vaccination. The receptors originated from a man aged 50-59 years who received an inactivated influenza vaccine. Both conserved end residues are part of each CDR3. A D gene is named only where the DNA matches it firmly. Clone size is given for some rows only: seen once, a few or many times, or a class if the clone is expanded.

J gene: TRBJ2-1; D gene: TRBD2; clone size: -; V gene: TRBV14; CDR3 DNA: TGTGCCAGCAGCCAAGCACCCTTCGGTAGCGGGGAGCAGTTCTTC; CDR3 protein: CASSQAPFGSGEQFF
J gene: TRBJ2-1; D gene: -; clone size: -; V gene: TRBV9; CDR3 DNA: TGTGCCAGCAGCGTACAACCGAGTTACAATGAGCAGTTCTTC; CDR3 protein: CASSVQPSYNEQFF
J gene: TRBJ1-2; D gene: -; clone size: many; V gene: TRBV9; CDR3 DNA: TGTGCCAGCAGCGTAGCTCCAGGCCCCCTCTATGGCTACACCTTC; CDR3 protein: CASSVAPGPLYGYTF
J gene: TRBJ2-3; D gene: -; clone size: -; V gene: TRBV5-1; CDR3 DNA: TGCGCCAGCAGTTACGGGGAGCTCACAGATACGCAGTATTTT; CDR3 protein: CASSYGELTDTQYF
J gene: TRBJ2-1; D gene: TRBD1; clone size: few; V gene: TRBV5-1; CDR3 DNA: TGCGCCAGCAGCCAGACAGGGGGGGCCTACAATGAGCAGTTCTTC; CDR3 protein: CASSQTGGAYNEQFF
J gene: TRBJ1-1; D gene: TRBD1; clone size: many; V gene: TRBV29-1; CDR3 DNA: TGCAGCGTTGATAACGGACAGGGGATGAACACTGAAGCTTTCTTT; CDR3 protein: CSVDNGQGMNTEAFF
J gene: TRBJ1-4; D gene: -; clone size: -; V gene: TRBV6-2/TRBV6-3; CDR3 DNA: TGTGCCAGCAGTTGGATAGCAAATGAAAAACTGTTTTTT; CDR3 protein: CASSWIANEKLFF
J gene: TRBJ2-3; D gene: TRBD2; clone size: -; V gene: TRBV6-5; CDR3 DNA: TGTGCCAGCAGTTGGGGCGGGAGGAAAGGCACAGATACGCAGTATTTT; CDR3 protein: CASSWGGRKGTDTQYF
J gene: TRBJ2-7; D gene: -; clone size: many; V gene: TRBV6-1; CDR3 DNA: TGTGCCAGCAGTGACGTTTCCTCCTACGAGCAGTACTTC; CDR3 protein: CASSDVSSYEQYF
J gene: TRBJ2-7; D gene: -; clone size: few; V gene: TRBV20-1; CDR3 DNA: TGCAGTGCGGGGGTGGACGGCGAGCAGTACTTC; CDR3 protein: CSAGVDGEQYF